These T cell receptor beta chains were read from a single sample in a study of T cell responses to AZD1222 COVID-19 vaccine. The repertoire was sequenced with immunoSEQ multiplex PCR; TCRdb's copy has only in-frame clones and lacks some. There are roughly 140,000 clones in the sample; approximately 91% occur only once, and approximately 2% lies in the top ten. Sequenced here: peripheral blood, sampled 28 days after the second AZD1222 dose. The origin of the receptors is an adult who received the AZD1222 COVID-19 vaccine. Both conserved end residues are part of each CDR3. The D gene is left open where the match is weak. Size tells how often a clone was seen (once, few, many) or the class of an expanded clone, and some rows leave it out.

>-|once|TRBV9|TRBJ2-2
TGTGCCAGCAGCGAGCGCACAGGGAGCAGCTGGCCCGGGGAGCTGTTTTTT
CASSERTGSSWPGELFF
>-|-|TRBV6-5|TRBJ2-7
TGTGCCAGCACCTACACAGGGTCCCCGGGCTACGAGCAGTACTTC
CASTYTGSPGYEQYF
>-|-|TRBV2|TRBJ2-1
TGTGCCAGCAGTGATCTGGAGAATGAGCAGTTCTTC
CASSDLENEQFF
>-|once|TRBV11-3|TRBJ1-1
TGTGCCAGCAGCTTAAAGGCGACGACTGAAGCTTTCTTT
CASSLKATTEAFF
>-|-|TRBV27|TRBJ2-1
TGTGCCAGCAGCCCCCAGGGGTCCTTGTACAATGAGCAGTTCTTC
CASSPQGSLYNEQFF
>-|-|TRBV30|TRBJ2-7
TGTGCCTGGAGTGTGGTCTCCTACGAGCAGTACTTC
CAWSVVSYEQYF
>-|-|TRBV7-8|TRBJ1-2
TGTGCCAGCAGCCAACAAGCTGGCGGTCAGCGCTACTATGGCTACACCTTC
CASSQQAGGQRYYGYTF
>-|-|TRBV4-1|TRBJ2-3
TGCGCCAGCAGCCCTACGGGGGCCGCGGCGAGCACAGATACGCAGTATTTT
CASSPTGAAASTDTQYF
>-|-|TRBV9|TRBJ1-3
TGTGCCAGCAGCCCTCCGGGGACATCAAGAAACACCATATATTTT
CASSPPGTSRNTIYF
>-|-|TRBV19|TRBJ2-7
TGTGCCAGTAGTATTTTAAGCTCACGAACCTACGAGCAGTACTTC
CASSILSSRTYEQYF
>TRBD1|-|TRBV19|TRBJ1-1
TGTGCCAGTAATAGACAGGGAGGGACTGAAGCTTTCTTT
CASNRQGGTEAFF
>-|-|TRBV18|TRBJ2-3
TGTGCCAGCTCACCAGGGAAGAAAGCAGATACGCAGTATTTT
CASSPGKKADTQYF
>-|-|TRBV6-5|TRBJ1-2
TGTGCCAGCAGTTACTCGAAAGGAGGCGGCTACACCTTC
CASSYSKGGGYTF
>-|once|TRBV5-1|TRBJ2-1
TGCGCCAGCAGCTTGGGTGGGAGCTCCTACAATGAGCAGTTCTTC
CASSLGGSSYNEQFF
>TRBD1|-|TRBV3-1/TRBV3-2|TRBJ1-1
TGTGCCAGCAGCCAGGGGACAGGGGGCACTGAAGCTTTCTTT
CASSQGTGGTEAFF
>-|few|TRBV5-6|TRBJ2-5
TGTGCCAGCAGCCACAGGGATCAAGAGACCCAGTACTTC
CASSHRDQETQYF
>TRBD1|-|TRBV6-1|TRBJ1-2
TGTGCCAGCAGTGAAGAATGGGGGGACAGGGGGCGCCGCGGCTACACCTTC
CASSEEWGDRGRRGYTF
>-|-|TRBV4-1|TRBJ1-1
TGCGCCAGCAGCCCCCCCTGGCCGCAGGCTTTCTTT
CASSPPWPQAFF
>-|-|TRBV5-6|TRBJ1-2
TGTGCCAGCAGCTTGGGGGGCAGGGGCGGCTACACCTTC
CASSLGGRGGYTF
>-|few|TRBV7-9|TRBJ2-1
TGTGCCAGCAGCTTAGCGCTCGCGGGGTCCTACAATGAGCAGTTCTTC
CASSLALAGSYNEQFF
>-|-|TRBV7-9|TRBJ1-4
TGTGCCAGCAGACCTGTCAGGGCAACTAATGAAAAACTGTTTTTT
CASRPVRATNEKLFF
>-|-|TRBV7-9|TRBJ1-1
TGTGCCAGCTCCGTGTCAGGGGCCGGCACTGAAGCTTTCTTT
CASSVSGAGTEAFF